This T cell receptor beta chain was identified in a study of shared clonotypes between healthy human individuals. The CDR3 sequence is 15 residues long. V gave up 4 bases and J gave up 0 bases, with 10 bases separating them. Germline CDR1 and CDR2: LNHNV and YYDKDF (reference sequence). The team ran DNA from unsorted PBMCs on ten immunoSEQ deep assay plates for sequencing. Some clones are missing from TCRdb's copy, which holds only in-frame ones; the method was immunoSEQ multiplex PCR. The table records around 500,000 clones, 81% of them present only once. This sequence was found in a woman in her thirties or forties in good health. Some clones in this sample may be carry-over from other donors' samples. Sample: PBMCs. The chain has TRBV15 and TRBJ2-1; D is ambiguous. CDR3 coding DNA: TGTGCCACCAGCAAGCAGACAAGCTCCTACAATGAGCAGTTCTTC. This gives the protein CATSKQTSSYNEQFF.